A single sample gave rise to the 7 T cell receptor beta chains below, sequenced in a study of cytomegalovirus exposure and HLA in healthy donors. The PCR contained 60 Vbeta and 13 Jbeta primers. The protocol was immunoSEQ multiplex PCR, while the TCRdb copy is restricted to in-frame clones and leaves out a portion. The profile covers fewer than 85,000 clones, with around 78% appearing a single time and 3% to 4% taken by the ten largest. Input material: PBMCs. These receptors were obtained from a man aged 40-49 years in good health and CMV-seronegative.

The rearrangement links TRBV28 to TRBJ1-1; tentative D call: TRBD1 (5 bases). The CDR3 is 14 amino acids. The germline V and J ends were trimmed by 7 bases and 11 bases, with 23 bases remaining between them. In germline, CDR1 is MDHEN, CDR2 SYDVKM. CDR3 nucleotides: TGTGCCAGCACCCGTCTCCAGGGCAGGGTGGGGGCTTTCTTT. This codes for CASTRLQGRVGAFF. Full variable domain (rest looked up from reference TRBV28 and TRBJ1-1): DVKVTQSSRYLVKRTGEKVFLECVQDMDHENMFWYRQDPGLGLRLIYFSYDVKMKEKGDIPEGYSVSREKKERFSLILESASTNQTSMYLCASTRLQGRVGAFFGQGTRLTVV.

This clone is a singleton in its sample. The chain couples TRBV7-6 to TRBJ2-1; a possible D gene is TRBD1 (6 bases). Trimming removed 5 bases from V and 5 bases from J, with 13 bases in between. This CDR3 contains 14 residues. Looked up from germline, CDR1 is SGHVS and CDR2 is FNYEAQ. CDR3: CASSQRQDDNEQFF. Here the CDR3 DNA reads TGTGCCAGCAGCCAAAGACAGGATGACAATGAGCAGTTCTTC.

This clone showed up just once. The J gene is TRBJ2-1, the V gene TRBV30, with a possible D match to TRBD2 (6 bases). Trimming left V 4 bases short and J 4 bases short, with 11 bases between. Germline values: CDR1 GTSNPN, CDR2 SVGIG (reference sequence). The CDR3 spans 13 residues. The CDR3 loop reads CAWTLGGYNEQFF. CDR3 sequence (DNA): TGTGCCTGGACCCTGGGGGGTTACAATGAGCAGTTCTTC.

This clone showed up just a few times. V is TRBV7-3 and J is TRBJ2-1; D is unresolved. Germline V CDR1 and CDR2: SGHTA, FQGTGA. The CDR3 is made up of 13 amino acids. With 1 base removed from V and 9 bases from J, the gap between germline ends came to 10 bases. The CDR3: CASSLRWAGEQFF. In DNA form, the CDR3 reads TGTGCCAGCAGCTTAAGGTGGGCAGGTGAGCAGTTCTTC.

The V gene is TRBV9, the J gene TRBJ2-3; 7 nucleotides line up with TRBD2. The CDR3 is 15 residues long. Losses at the gene ends were 0 bases for V and 5 bases for J; bases not matched to a gene: 6. Germline-derived CDR1 and CDR2 are SGDLS and YYNGEE. CDR3: CASSVVGGGGDTQYF. The CDR3 nucleotides are TGTGCCAGCAGCGTAGTTGGGGGGGGAGGAGATACGCAGTATTTT.

The genes are TRBV5-1 and TRBJ2-7; a weak D match, TRBD1 (5 bases). The germline V and J ends were trimmed by 0 bases and 4 bases, with 11 bases remaining between them. The CDR3 totals 14 residues. Germline CDR1 and CDR2: SGHRS and YFSETQ. The chain's CDR3 is CASSLGRVEYEQYF. In nucleotides, the CDR3 is TGCGCCAGCAGCTTGGGCAGGGTAGAGTACGAGCAGTACTTC.

The table lists this clone with a count of one. The V gene is TRBV18, the J gene TRBJ2-2; 7 bases line up with TRBD1. The CDR3 is made up of 15 amino acids. The V gene end was trimmed by 4 bases and the J gene end by 1 base; junction bases not matched to a gene: 3. Germline CDR1 is KGHSH and CDR2 is LQKENI. The CDR3 loop reads CASSLRTGNTGELFF. For the CDR3, the DNA is TGTGCCAGCTCACTCCGGACAGGGAACACCGGGGAGCTGTTTTTT. Drawing the rest from reference TRBV18 and TRBJ2-2, the complete variable domain is NAGVMQNPRHLVRRRGQEARLRCSPMKGHSHVYWYRQLPEEGLKFMVYLQKENIIDESGMPKERFSAEFPKEGPSILRIQQVVRGDSAAYFCASSLRTGNTGELFFGEGSRLTVL.